The sequence of this TCR beta chain was determined in a study of blood T cell repertoires in COVID-19. Clones were sequenced by immunoSEQ multiplex PCR, and TCRdb holds only the in-frame ones, with some missing. The table records 150,000 to 200,000 clones, roughly 85% of them present only once. Sample: peripheral blood. The receptor comes from a human donor with active or convalescent COVID-19. The donor label of this sample is uncertain.

The chain's CDR3 is CASSRLAGGGYQETQYF. CDR3 bases: TGTGCCAGCAGCCGACTAGCGGGAGGAGGGTACCAAGAGACCCAGTACTTC. This rearrangement joins TRBV7-9 to TRBJ2-5; 13 nucleotides agree with TRBD2. CDR3 length: 17 residues. In germline, CDR1 is SEHNR, CDR2 FQNEAQ (reference sequence). V shed 5 bases and J 0 bases; nucleotides not matched to a gene: 6.